The rows below give T cell receptor beta chains drawn from one sample of a study of blood T cells in healthy people across ages. TCRdb called the 5' RACE reads again in MiXCR, with one record for every CDR3 protein. The table lists around 1,100,000 distinct CDR3 sequences, less than 45% of them singletons, with roughly 14% in the top ten. Sequencing was carried out using blood. The receptors originated from a man aged 18 to 29 in good health. CDR3s include the opening cysteine and the closing phenylalanine or tryptophan. A D gene is named only where the DNA matches it firmly. Size is omitted from some rows. Given values are once, few, many or a class for expanded clones.

j_call clone_size d_call v_call cdr3_nt cdr3_aa
TRBJ1-1 many NA TRBV7-9 TGTGCCAGCAGCCCGGAGAACACTGAAGCTTTCTTT CASSPENTEAFF
TRBJ2-3 NA TRBD1 TRBV7-2 TGTGCCAGCAGCTTAGGAGGACAGGTAGCCGATACGCAGTATTTT CASSLGGQVADTQYF
TRBJ1-1 NA NA TRBV5-1 TGCGCCAGCAGCTTGACAGGCGCGGAAGACTCTGAAGCTTTCTTT CASSLTGAEDSEAFF
TRBJ1-4 few NA TRBV12-3/TRBV12-4 TGTGCCAGCAGTTTCGGCGGAGCGCTGTTTTTT CASSFGGALFF
TRBJ1-2 NA NA TRBV20-1 TGCAGTGCTAGACCCGGGGTGTATGGCTACACCTTC CSARPGVYGYTF
TRBJ2-1 few TRBD2 TRBV11-2 TGTGCCAGCAGCTTAGTAGCGGGGGGAAACAATGAGCAGTTCTTC CASSLVAGGNNEQFF
TRBJ2-1 few TRBD2 TRBV2 TGTGCCAGCCGGACTAGCCTTTTCGATGAGCAGTTCTTC CASRTSLFDEQFF
TRBJ1-5 NA NA TRBV20-1 TGCAGTGCTAGAGACGTACAAATAGGGTCGGCCAATCAGCCCCAGCATTTT CSARDVQIGSANQPQHF
TRBJ1-4 NA TRBD1 TRBV5-5 TGTGCCAGCAGCCGTTCCGGGACAGGCTTTTTGGCTAACGAAAAACTGTTTTTT CASSRSGTGFLANEKLFF
TRBJ1-2 NA NA TRBV30 TGTGCCTGGAGTGGCGAGAGCAACTATGGCTACACCTTC CAWSGESNYGYTF
TRBJ2-4 NA TRBD2 TRBV7-2 TGTGCCAGCAGCTTAGCGTCCGGACTAGCGGGGGGGCATGGGACTCTAGCCAAAAACATTCAGTACTTC CASSLASGLAGGHGTLAKNIQYF
TRBJ1-5 NA TRBD1 TRBV29-1 TGCAGCGTTGGATTCTGGACAGGGGGTAATCAGCCCCAGCATTTT CSVGFWTGGNQPQHF
TRBJ2-7 few TRBD1 TRBV3-1 TGTGCCAGCAGCCGACGGACAGGGGGCTTCTACAATGAGCAGTACTTC CASSRRTGGFYNEQYF
TRBJ1-6 NA NA TRBV20-1 TGCAGTGCCGGGACGGTCTATAATTCACCCCTCCACTTT CSAGTVYNSPLHF
TRBJ2-3 NA NA TRBV7-8 TGTGCCAGCAGCCTCAGTGCGGGGACCACAGATACGCAGTATTTT CASSLSAGTTDTQYF
TRBJ2-2 NA NA TRBV2 TGTGCCAGCAGTAATGAGAACGGGGAGCTGTTTTTT CASSNENGELFF
TRBJ2-3 few NA TRBV20-1 TGCAGTGCTCCAACATGGGGGTCCACAGATACGCAGTATTTT CSAPTWGSTDTQYF
TRBJ1-5 NA NA TRBV20-1 TGCAGTGCTCGCCTTCCTGGGGGGGCAAATCAGCCCCAGCATTTT CSARLPGGANQPQHF
TRBJ1-5 NA NA TRBV20-1 TGCAGTGCCCTGCCCGGGGGGAGCTTTCAGCATCAGCATTTT CSALPGGSFQHQHF